This paragraph reports one TCR beta chain. This sample was taken from a study of blood T cell repertoires in COVID-19. The CDR3 sequence is 11 residues long. Germline loops: CDR1 DFQATT, CDR2 SNEGSKA (reference sequence). V was pared by 5 bases and J by 7 bases, with 12 bases between. Enrollees, roughly 18 to 89 years old, lived in about two dozen US areas. This table comes from immunoSEQ multiplex PCR, and its TCRdb copy is limited to in-frame clones, with some not included. The sample contains a few hundred thousand clones, 86% of which appear only once. Sequenced: PBMCs or T cells enriched from blood (not recorded which). The chain couples TRBV20-1 to TRBJ2-7, with D possibly being TRBD1 (6 bases). This clonotype originated in a woman in her thirties or forties with acute COVID-19. CDR3 sequence: CSAQGPGEQYF. The CDR3 DNA sequence: TGCAGTGCTCAGGGGCCTGGGGAGCAGTACTTC.